This T cell receptor (beta chain) was sequenced in a study of T cells in Graves' hyperthyroidism and ophthalmopathy. Template material for amplifying TCR beta CDR3 regions consisted of RNA transcripts. Carried out on the TCR CDR3, a first-round RT-PCR used the HTBI primer set. One entry per CDR3 protein, called by TCRdb with MiXCR from the multiplex PCR reads. The table has around 600,000 distinct CDR3 sequences, approximately 15% seen once; the top ten hold approximately 6.4%. Patients with ophthalmopathy all had a Clinical Activity Score of at least 3, a NOSPECS grade of at least 4 and duration under 3 months. Of note for this clonotype: The germline gene is not matched at one end of the junction; a read error may be the cause.

Sequenced sample: blood. This clonotype was obtained from a woman between 18 and 29 years old with Graves' ophthalmopathy.

In DNA form, the CDR3 reads TGCGCCAACAGCTTCCAGCCGAACACCGGGGAGCTGTTTTTT. Its protein is CANSFQPNTGELFF. The V gene is TRBV5-1, the J gene TRBJ2-2, with no clear D. The CDR3 is 14 residues long. Germline V gives CDR1 SGHRS, CDR2 YFSETQ.